This T cell receptor (beta chain) was found in a study of T cell repertoires in cytomegalovirus infection. In the study overall: Indications came from public TCR beta signatures; they pointed to CMV infection and to a matching HLA type. The study's findings and limits: Cumulated frequencies of public TCR beta families served to identify carriers of CMV plus the relevant HLA. CMV-specific HLA-C-restricted TCR beta clonotypes dominated the ex vivo response.

This clonotype was recorded at least ten times. The antigen remains undetermined. One entry per CDR3 protein results from TCRdb running MiXCR on the reads. The sample has fewer than 550,000 distinct CDR3 sequences, 10% to 12% seen once. V was trimmed by 7 bases and J by 3 bases, leaving 16 bases between them. There are 15 residues in the CDR3. Germline CDR1 SEHNR, CDR2 FQNEAQ (reference sequence). The chain carries TRBV7-9 and TRBJ2-1; no firm D call. The TCR originated in a human donor in good health (CMV status not recorded). Some clones in this sample may be carry-over from other donors' samples. The sequenced sample was PBMCs. In DNA form, the CDR3 reads TGTGCCAGCACCCTACCACTGACAATCTACAATGAGCAGTTCTTC. This codes for CASTLPLTIYNEQFF.